This entry features one T cell receptor (beta chain) sequence. These data come from a study of blood T cell repertoires in COVID-19. At the level of the study: Specimens from acute and convalescent COVID-19 originated in the United States, Italy and Spain. In each case, the material was cDNA or gDNA derived from T cells, B-cell-depleted T cells, or PBMCs.

Original data processing: Amplification from reference gene primers served as the basis for estimated nucleated cell counts. Here immunoSEQ multiplex PCR was the method, and the copy in TCRdb shows in-frame clones only, minus some. V and J calls and clone size come straight from that table; D and trimming were deduced from the DNA. The table shows about 160,000 clones, with around 80% occurring only once. V lost 3 bases, J lost 5 bases, and 13 bases lay in between. This CDR3 contains 14 residues. Germline CDR1 and CDR2: MDHEN and SYDVKM. The sample comprised peripheral blood. The TCR comes from a woman of 80 years or more with acute or convalescent COVID-19. The V gene is TRBV28, the J gene TRBJ1-1; a weak D match, TRBD1 (6 bases). The CDR3 region has the DNA TGTGCCAGCAGTTTTTCGGGGGGCAGGACTGAAGCTTTCTTT. Translated: CASSFSGGRTEAFF.